A single sample is the source of the 19 T cell receptor beta chains below, sequenced in a study of tissue T cells after allogeneic stem cell transplantation. The assay was immunoSEQ multiplex PCR, and TCRdb's table has in-frame clones only and misses some. The sample includes approximately 5,700 clones, about 51% of them seen just once. As for time point: mouse harvest day 7 after allogeneic transplant. Each mouse received 10^7 T-cell-depleted marrow cells plus 10^6 splenic CD5+ T cells by tail vein. The sample comprised gut tissue. These receptors were taken from a female BALB/c mouse given C57BL/6 T cells with graft-versus-host disease after an allogeneic hematopoietic cell transplant.

In regard to this clone: Gene labels here are mouse ones. Read sequence stops 1 residue before the CDR3 end, and the germline J gene provides the missing end. The genes are TRBV26 and TRBJ1-1, with D perhaps TRBD1 (6 bases). The length of the CDR3 is 14 residues. CDR1 is KGHPV and CDR2 is FQNQEV in the germline V gene (reference sequence). The V gene lost 3 bases and the J gene lost 4 bases, with 12 bases spanning the gap. The covered CDR3 bases are TGTGCCAGCAGTCTCCTCAGGGGAGCCACAGAAGTCTTC. Its protein is CASSLLRGATEVF. The full CDR3 is CASSLLRGATEVFF.

A word on this clone: Each gene name is a mouse one. The read ends 1 residue early relative to the CDR3; the germline J gene fills the gap. The chain is built from TRBV13-3 and TRBJ2-7; either TRBD1 or TRBD2 may supply D (5 bases each). The CDR3 length is 14 residues. The V gene's germline CDR1 is NNHDY and CDR2 SYVADS. V dropped 3 bases and J dropped 1 base, with 11 bases sitting between them. CDR3 sequence: CASSGRDGSYEQYF. The CDR3 bases that were read are TGTGCCAGCAGTGGCCGGGACGGATCCTATGAACAGTAC.

As concerns this clone: Here the gene names and germline are mouse. The read comes to an end 1 residue before the CDR3 does, leaving the germline J gene to fill in the end. The chain carries TRBV23 and TRBJ2-4; the table's D call TRBD2 went unverified against the DNA. This CDR3 spans 15 amino acids. Germline values: CDR1 KGHTA, CDR2 FQNQQP. This CDR3 reads CSSSQGLGGRNTLYF. The sequenced part of the CDR3 DNA is TGCTCCAGCAGTCAAGGACTGGGGGGGCGAAACACCTTGTAC.

In its sample, this clone was seen a few times. Each gene name is a mouse one. Read sequence stops 1 residue before the CDR3 end, and the germline J gene provides the missing end. The chain is built from TRBV23 and TRBJ2-1; TRBD1, the table's D call, was not compared with the DNA. The CDR3 is 12 residues long. From germline, CDR1 is KGHTA and CDR2 FQNQQP. CDR3 sequence: CSSSQSGGKQFF. The covered CDR3 bases are TGCTCCAGCAGTCAATCAGGGGGCAAGCAGTTC. Full variable domain (outside the CDR3, taken from reference TRBV23 and TRBJ2-1): DAAVTQKPRYLIKMKGQEAEMKCIPEKGHTAVFWYQQKQSKELKFLIYFQNQQPLDQIDMVKERFSAVCPSSSLCSLGIRTCEAEDSALYLCSSSQSGGKQFFGPGTRLTVL.

This clone was observed a single time. Gene names and germline refer to mouse. The read gets to within 1 residue of the CDR3 end, and the germline J gene fills in the rest. The rearrangement links TRBV13-1 to TRBJ2-7; 13 bases map to TRBD2. Losses at the gene ends were 3 bases for V and 7 bases for J; bases not matched to a gene: 10. Per germline, CDR1 NSHNY and CDR2 SYGAGN. The CDR3 contains 16 residues. The CDR3 region is CASSASRDWGGREQYF. The CDR3 bases that were read are TGTGCCAGCAGTGCATCCCGGGACTGGGGGGGGCGAGAACAGTAC.

In its sample, this clone was seen a few times. These gene names are mouse names. Read data end 1 residue before the CDR3 end; the end is taken from the germline J gene. V and J are TRBV26 and TRBJ1-3; the D is unclear. The CDR3 sequence is 14 residues long. V dropped 2 bases and J dropped 0 bases, with 5 bases sitting between them. Germline V gene lookup returns CDR1 KGHPV and CDR2 FQNQEV (reference sequence). The chain's CDR3 is CASSLGYSGNTLYF. Partial CDR3 DNA: TGTGCCAGCAGTCTGGGGTATTCTGGAAATACGCTCTAT.

Comments on this clone: Gene names and germline refer to mouse. The DNA ends 1 residue before the CDR3 does, and the rest of the CDR3 is filled in from the germline J gene. This chain joins TRBV15 and TRBJ1-4; TRBD1 matches at 7 bases. The germline gives CDR1 SGHND, CDR2 FRSKSL. The CDR3 loop spans 13 amino acids. Trimming removed 3 bases from V and 7 bases from J; junction bases left unmatched: 2. The CDR3 is CASSLGTAERLFF. The sequenced CDR3 bases are TGTGCCAGCAGTTTGGGGACAGCCGAAAGATTATTT.

This clone showed up just a few times. Gene names and germline match the mouse. The read halts 1 residue ahead of the CDR3 end, with the missing end drawn from the germline J gene. This chain uses TRBV26 with TRBJ2-4; D unclear. The germline CDR1 and CDR2 sequences are KGHPV and FQNQEV (reference sequence). Deletions cut 3 bases from V and 0 bases from J, with 7 bases between. CDR3 length: 14 residues. The DNA read from the CDR3 is TGTGCCAGCAGTCTCGGCAGAAGTCAAAACACCTTGTAC. Translated, it gives CASSLGRSQNTLY. The whole CDR3 reads CASSLGRSQNTLYF.

Turning to this clone: Genes here carry mouse names. The observed sequence ends 1 residue before the CDR3 terminus, with the missing tail filled in from the germline J gene. The J gene is TRBJ2-5, the V gene TRBV26, with TRBD1 identical over 11 bases. The CDR3 runs 15 residues. CDR1 is KGHPV, CDR2 FQNQEV, per germline (reference sequence). The V segment lost 2 bases and the J segment 2 bases; nucleotides outside the gene matches: 0. CDR3 bases read: TGTGCCAGCAGTCTGGGGACAGGGGGCCAAGACACCCAGTAC. It is translated as CASSLGTGGQDTQY. The CDR3 reads in full as CASSLGTGGQDTQYF.

With regard to this clone: Germline and genes here are mouse. Coverage ceases 1 residue before the CDR3 finishes, and the germline J gene fills in the end. The genes are TRBV12-2 and TRBJ2-5; 9 nucleotides match TRBD2. Trimming at V came to 4 bases and at J to 7 bases, leaving 8 bases not matched to a gene. The CDR3 is 14 residues long. The germline V gene encodes CDR1 SGHLS and CDR2 HYDKME. The CDR3 loop is CASSLDWGLNTQYF. The sequenced CDR3 bases are TGTGCCAGCTCCCTCGACTGGGGGTTGAACACCCAGTAC. The complete variable domain, with remaining parts taken from reference TRBV12-2 and TRBJ2-5, reads NSGVVQSPRYIIKGKGERSILKCIPISGHLSVAWYQQTQGQELKFFIQHYDKMERDKGNLPSRFSVQQFDDYHSEMNMSALELEDSAVYFCASSLDWGLNTQYFGPGTRLLVL.

Of note for this clone: Any gene name here is a mouse gene name. The read finishes 1 residue shy of the CDR3 end, and the germline J gene is used to complete it. The chain employs TRBV3 and TRBJ1-1; TRBD1 is a possible D gene (6 bases). V was clipped by 5 bases and J by 5 bases, with 9 bases between them. In germline, CDR1 is SNHLY, CDR2 FYNGKV (reference sequence). The CDR3 is 12 residues long. The CDR3 reads CASSEDRTEVFF. Incomplete CDR3 DNA: TGTGCCAGCAGCGAGGACAGAACAGAAGTCTTC.

On this clone: Gene and germline names: mouse. The read ends 1 residue shy of where the CDR3 ends; the end is completed using the germline J gene. V usage is TRBV13-2 and J usage is TRBJ2-5; 12 nucleotides line up with TRBD2. In germline, CDR1 is NNHNN, CDR2 SYGAGS (reference sequence). The V segment lost 5 bases and the J segment 6 bases; nucleotides outside the gene matches: 10. This CDR3 contains 16 residues. The CDR3 sequence: CASGAGTGGSPDTQYF. The DNA read from the CDR3 is TGTGCCAGCGGGGCCGGGACTGGGGGGTCCCCGGACACCCAGTAC.

To note about this clone: Gene names denote mouse genes. The read is 1 residue too short to cover the CDR3 end, so that end is filled in from the germline J gene. The chain is built from TRBV1 and TRBJ2-2; D call uncertain. The ends were cut back, 0 bases at V and 0 bases at J, with 8 bases in the middle. The CDR3 runs 16 residues. Germline V gene lookup returns CDR1 NSQYPW and CDR2 LRSPGD (reference sequence). Here the CDR3 reads CTCSADGTANTGQLYF. Partial CDR3 DNA: TGCACCTGCAGTGCAGATGGCACAGCAAACACCGGGCAGCTCTAC.

As regards this clone: The genes and germline here are from mouse. CDR3 sequence: CASSSGQNYAEQFF. Partial CDR3 DNA: TGTGCCAGCAGCTCCGGACAGAACTATGCTGAGCAGTTC. This chain joins TRBV3 and TRBJ2-1; tentative D call: TRBD1 (6 bases). The sequence runs out 1 residue before the end of the CDR3; the remainder is reconstructed from the germline J gene. Germline-derived CDR1 and CDR2 are SNHLY and FYNGKV (reference sequence). V was trimmed by 4 bases and J by 1 base, leaving 8 bases between them. The CDR3 is 14 amino acids. Variable domain in full (rest from reference TRBV3 and TRBJ2-1): GPKVLQIPSHQIIDMGQMVTLNCDPVSNHLYFYWYKQILGQQMEFLVNFYNGKVMEKSKLFKDQFSVERPDGSYFTLKIQPTALEDSAVYFCASSSGQNYAEQFFGPGTRLTVL.

In this sample, this clone is medium-sized. Mouse gene names and germline throughout. The read terminates 1 residue ahead of where the CDR3 ends, so the germline J gene completes it. The J gene is TRBJ2-7, the V gene TRBV13-3; 10 nucleotides align to TRBD2. Germline loops: CDR1 NNHDY, CDR2 SYVADS. Trimming at V came to 4 bases and at J to 4 bases, leaving 5 bases not matched to a gene. CDR3 length: 14 amino acids. CDR3 DNA, as far as it was read: TGTGCCAGCAGTCAGGACTGGGGGCCTTATGAACAGTAC. Translation: CASSQDWGPYEQY. The entire CDR3 protein reads CASSQDWGPYEQYF.

Details on this clone: Mouse germline and gene names are used. The sequenced fragment ends 1 residue before the CDR3 boundary, so the rest is inferred from the germline J gene. The V and J genes are TRBV12-1 and TRBJ1-1, with D possibly TRBD1 on 6 matching bases. CDR3 size: 13 residues. V dropped 0 bases and J dropped 5 bases, with 9 bases sitting between them. Looked up from germline, CDR1 is SGHSN and CDR2 is HYEKVE. The part of the CDR3 DNA that was read is TGTGCCAGCTCTCTCGAAGGGGGTACAGAAGTCTTC. It encodes CASSLEGGTEVF. The whole CDR3 protein is CASSLEGGTEVFF.

About this clone itself: Mouse germline and gene names are used. Sequencing ends 1 residue short of the CDR3 end; the germline J gene provides the rest. V usage is TRBV26 and J usage is TRBJ2-5; the D gene is possibly TRBD2 (7 bases). Trimming took 2 bases from V and 2 from J, leaving 11 bases between them. The CDR3 is 15 residues long. Germline CDR1 and CDR2: KGHPV and FQNQEV (reference sequence). The CDR3 sequence: CASSLRGGSQDTQYF. The covered CDR3 bases are TGTGCCAGCAGTCTGAGGGGGGGGTCCCAAGACACCCAGTAC.

In the case of this clone: These gene names are mouse names. The CDR3 goes on 1 residue after the read ends, and that part is filled in from the germline J gene. This chain uses TRBV26 with TRBJ1-4, with D uncertain. V was shortened by 4 bases and J by 2 bases, with 8 bases between the two germline ends. Germline assignment: CDR1 KGHPV and CDR2 FQNQEV (reference sequence). The CDR3 spans 14 residues. The sequenced CDR3 bases are TGTGCCAGCAGTCCCTACACCTCCAACGAAAGATTATTT. Translated: CASSPYTSNERLF. The whole CDR3 reads CASSPYTSNERLFF.

Details on this clone: Genes and germline come from the mouse. Read data end 1 residue before the CDR3 end; the end is taken from the germline J gene. V usage is TRBV23 and J usage is TRBJ2-7; the D segment call TRBD2 is taken from the table without a DNA check. Germline V gene sequence: CDR1 KGHTA, CDR2 FQNQQP. The length of the CDR3 is 12 residues. CDR3 protein: CSSDWGGYEQYF. CDR3 bases read: TGCTCCAGCGACTGGGGGGGTTATGAACAGTAC.